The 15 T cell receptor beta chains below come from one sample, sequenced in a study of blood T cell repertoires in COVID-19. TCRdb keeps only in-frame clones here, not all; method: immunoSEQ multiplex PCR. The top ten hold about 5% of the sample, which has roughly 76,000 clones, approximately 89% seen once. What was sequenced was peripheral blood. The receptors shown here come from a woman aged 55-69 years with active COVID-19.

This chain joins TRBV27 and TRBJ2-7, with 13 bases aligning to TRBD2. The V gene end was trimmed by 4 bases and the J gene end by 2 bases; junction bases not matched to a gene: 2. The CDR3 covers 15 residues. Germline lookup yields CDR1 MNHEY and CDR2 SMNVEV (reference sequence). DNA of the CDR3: TGTGCCAGCAGTTCCGGGACTAGCGGGACCTACGAGCAGTACTTC. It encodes CASSSGTSGTYEQYF.

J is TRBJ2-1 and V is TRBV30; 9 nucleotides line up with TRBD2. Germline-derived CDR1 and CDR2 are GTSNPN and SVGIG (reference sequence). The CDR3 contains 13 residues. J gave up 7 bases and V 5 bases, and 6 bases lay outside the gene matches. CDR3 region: CAWSPSGMNEQFF. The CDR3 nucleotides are TGTGCCTGGTCTCCTAGCGGGATGAATGAGCAGTTCTTC.

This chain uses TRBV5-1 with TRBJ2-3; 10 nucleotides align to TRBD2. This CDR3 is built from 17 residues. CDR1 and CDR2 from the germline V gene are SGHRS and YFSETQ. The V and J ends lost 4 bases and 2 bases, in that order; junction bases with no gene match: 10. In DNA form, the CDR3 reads TGCGCCAGCAGCCCGGGACTAGCGCGCCGATACACAGATACGCAGTATTTT. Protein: CASSPGLARRYTDTQYF.

The CDR3 DNA follows: TGTGCCTGGACAGACAGGGGACGTGGCTACACCTTC. Encoded protein: CAWTDRGRGYTF. The chain carries TRBV30 and TRBJ1-2, with 8 bases that match TRBD1. V shed 4 bases, J shed 7 bases, and the junction held 5 bases outside the gene matches. The CDR3 sequence is 12 residues long. Germline V lookup: CDR1 GTSNPN, CDR2 SVGIG (reference sequence).

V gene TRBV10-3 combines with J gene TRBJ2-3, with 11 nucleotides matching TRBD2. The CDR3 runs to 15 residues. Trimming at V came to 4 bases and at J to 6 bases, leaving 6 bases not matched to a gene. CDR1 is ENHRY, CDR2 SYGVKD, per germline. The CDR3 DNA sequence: TGTGCCATCAGTGGGGTAGCGGGAGGGAAGGATACGCAGTATTTT. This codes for CAISGVAGGKDTQYF.

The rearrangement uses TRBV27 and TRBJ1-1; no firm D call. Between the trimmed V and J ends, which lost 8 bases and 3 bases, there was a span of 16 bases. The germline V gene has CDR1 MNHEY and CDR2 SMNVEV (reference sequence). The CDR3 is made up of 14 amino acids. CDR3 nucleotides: TGTGCCAGCGGACTGGGAAGGTGGGACACTGAAGCTTTCTTT. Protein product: CASGLGRWDTEAFF.

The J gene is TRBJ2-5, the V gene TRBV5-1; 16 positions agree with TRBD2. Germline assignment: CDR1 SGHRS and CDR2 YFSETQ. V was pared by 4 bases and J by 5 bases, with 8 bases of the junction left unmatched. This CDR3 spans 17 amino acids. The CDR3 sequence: CASSMGLAGGPIETQYF. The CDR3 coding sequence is TGCGCCAGCAGCATGGGACTAGCGGGAGGGCCAATTGAGACCCAGTACTTC. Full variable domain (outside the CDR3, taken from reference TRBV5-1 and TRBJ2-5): KAGVTQTPRYLIKTRGQQVTLSCSPISGHRSVSWYQQTPGQGLQFLFEYFSETQRNKGNFPGRFSGRQFSNSRSEMNVSTLELGDSALYLCASSMGLAGGPIETQYFGPGTRLLVL.

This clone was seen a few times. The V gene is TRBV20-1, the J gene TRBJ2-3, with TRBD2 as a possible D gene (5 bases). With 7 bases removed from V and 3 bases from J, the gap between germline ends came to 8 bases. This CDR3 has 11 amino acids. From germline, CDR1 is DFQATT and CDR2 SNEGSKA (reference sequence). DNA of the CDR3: TGCAGTGTCGGGAAAACAGATACGCAGTATTTT. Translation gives CSVGKTDTQYF.

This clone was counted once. The CDR3 nucleotides are TGTGCCAGCACAGTCGAAGCCAAAAACATTCAGTACTTC. Its protein is CASTVEAKNIQYF. This chain connects TRBV2 to TRBJ2-4; D remains ambiguous. This CDR3 has 13 residues. Germline V gene lookup returns CDR1 SNHLY and CDR2 FYNNEI. V lost 7 bases, J lost 0 bases, and 7 bases lay in between.

CDR3 in DNA: TGTGCCAGCAGTTCCCGGGAGGGGCTTCAGCCCCAGCATTTT. Protein sequence: CASSSREGLQPQHF. The V call is TRBV28, the J call TRBJ1-5, with D possibly TRBD1 on 5 matching bases. Trimming pared 4 bases from V and 6 bases from J, leaving 13 bases between. This CDR3 is 14 amino acids long. Germline V gene lookup returns CDR1 MDHEN and CDR2 SYDVKM.

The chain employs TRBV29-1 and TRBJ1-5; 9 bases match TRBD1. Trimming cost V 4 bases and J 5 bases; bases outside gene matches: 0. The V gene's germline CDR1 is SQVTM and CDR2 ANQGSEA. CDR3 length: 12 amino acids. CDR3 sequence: CSVGDRDQPQHF. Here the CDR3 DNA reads TGCAGCGTTGGGGACAGGGATCAGCCCCAGCATTTT.

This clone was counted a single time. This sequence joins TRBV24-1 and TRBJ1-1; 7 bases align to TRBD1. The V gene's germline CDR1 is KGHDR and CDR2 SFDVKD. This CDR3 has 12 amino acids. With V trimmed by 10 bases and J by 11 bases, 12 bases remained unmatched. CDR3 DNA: TGTGCCACGACAGAGAGAACAGGGGTCGCTTTCTTT. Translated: CATTERTGVAFF.

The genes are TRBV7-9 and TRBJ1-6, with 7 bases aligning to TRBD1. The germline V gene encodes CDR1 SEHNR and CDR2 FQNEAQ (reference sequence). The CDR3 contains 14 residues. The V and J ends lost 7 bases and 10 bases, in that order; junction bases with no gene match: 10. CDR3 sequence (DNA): TGTGCCAGCACACGAGGGGGCGCGGAATCACCCCTCCACTTT. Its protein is CASTRGGAESPLHF.

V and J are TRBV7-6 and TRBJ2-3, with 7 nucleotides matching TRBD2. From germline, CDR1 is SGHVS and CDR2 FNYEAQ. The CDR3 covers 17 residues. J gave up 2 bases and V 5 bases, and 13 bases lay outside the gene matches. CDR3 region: CASSRRARGSDTDTQYF. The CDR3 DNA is TGTGCCAGCAGCAGAAGGGCACGCGGGAGTGACACAGATACGCAGTATTTT.

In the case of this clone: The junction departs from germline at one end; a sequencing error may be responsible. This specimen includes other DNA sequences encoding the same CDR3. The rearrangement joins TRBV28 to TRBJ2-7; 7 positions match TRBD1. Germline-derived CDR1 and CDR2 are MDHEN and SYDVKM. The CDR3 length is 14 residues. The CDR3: CASSTQGISYEQYF. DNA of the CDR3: TGTGCCAGCAGTACACAGGGGATCTCCTACGAGCAGTACTTT.